These 11 T cell receptor beta chains were sequenced from one sample in a study of blood T cell repertoires in COVID-19. Some clones are missing from TCRdb's copy, which holds only in-frame ones; the method was immunoSEQ multiplex PCR. In the table there are about 53,000 clones, roughly four fifths of which are singletons. The source material was peripheral blood. Receptor source: a human donor in a cohort sampled during active COVID-19.

This chain links TRBV7-8 with TRBJ1-1; 9 bases are shared with TRBD1. V shed 5 bases and J 3 bases; nucleotides not matched to a gene: 7. Germline assignment: CDR1 SGHVS and CDR2 FQNEAQ. CDR3 length: 15 residues. CDR3: CASSLRTGAYTEAFF. Here the CDR3 DNA reads TGTGCCAGCAGCCTCCGGACAGGGGCGTACACTGAAGCTTTCTTT.

The chain joins TRBV30 to TRBJ1-5; D possibly corresponds to TRBD1 (5 bases). Trimming left V 0 bases short and J 7 bases short, with 13 bases between. The CDR3 is 14 residues long. Germline V CDR1 and CDR2: GTSNPN, SVGIG (reference sequence). CDR3 sequence reads: CAWSVPGGSQPQHF. For the CDR3, the DNA is TGTGCCTGGAGTGTACCGGGGGGGTCCCAGCCCCAGCATTTT.

V usage is TRBV30 and J usage is TRBJ1-6; 9 bases are a match to TRBD1. This CDR3 is 15 amino acids long. CDR1 GTSNPN and CDR2 SVGIG come from the germline V gene (reference sequence). CDR3 nucleotide sequence: TGTGCTTGCCTTCCGGGACAGGGATTAAATTCACCCCTCCACTTT. Translation: CACLPGQGLNSPLHF. Combining the CDR3 with reference TRBV30 and TRBJ1-6 gives the whole variable domain SQTIHQWPATLVQPVGSPLSLECTVEGTSNPNLYWYRQAAGRGLQLLFYSVGIGQISSEVPQNLSASRPQDRQFILSSKKLLLSDSGFYLCACLPGQGLNSPLHFGNGTRLTVT.

The J gene is TRBJ2-3, the V gene TRBV14; 9 bases agree with TRBD1. V lost 1 base, J lost 2 bases, and 7 bases stayed unmatched. The CDR3 totals 17 residues. CDR1 and CDR2 from the germline V gene are SGHDN and FVKESK. CDR3 coding DNA: TGTGCCAGCAGCCAAGGGGTAGGGACAGGGTCCACAGATACGCAGTATTTT. Translated: CASSQGVGTGSTDTQYF.

The chain has TRBV5-1 and TRBJ1-1; D is possibly TRBD1 (5 bases). CDR1 and CDR2 from the germline V gene are SGHRS and YFSETQ. V was shortened by 1 base and J by 11 bases, with 27 bases between the two germline ends. The CDR3 sequence is 17 residues long. CDR3 nucleotide sequence: TGCGCCAGCAGCTTGTTTGGGGATACGGGGGACCTGGGGAAGGCTTTCTTT. This sequence encodes CASSLFGDTGDLGKAFF.

The V gene is TRBV15, the J gene TRBJ2-7; 8 bases are a match to TRBD1. The trim removed 1 base at V and 5 bases at J, leaving 13 bases unmatched. CDR3 size: 17 residues. Germline V gene sequence: CDR1 LNHNV, CDR2 YYDKDF (reference sequence). DNA for the CDR3: TGTGCCACCAGCAGAGGACCGAGACAGGGGTCGAGCAACGAGCAGTACTTC. Protein sequence: CATSRGPRQGSSNEQYF.

The chain combines TRBV19 with TRBJ1-1; D unclear. The germline V gene has CDR1 LNHDA and CDR2 SQIVND (reference sequence). The length of the CDR3 is 13 residues. V lost 5 bases to trimming and J lost 1 base, with 8 bases between them. The CDR3 reads CASSPTGNTEAFF. The CDR3 coding sequence is TGTGCCAGTAGTCCCACTGGGAACACTGAAGCTTTCTTT.

The V and J genes are TRBV10-2 and TRBJ1-1, with D maybe TRBD1 (5 bases). In germline, CDR1 is WSHSY, CDR2 SAAADI. This CDR3 has 15 amino acids. The germline V and J ends were trimmed by 7 bases and 2 bases, with 17 bases remaining between them. The CDR3 nucleotides are TGCGCCAGCACCCCGCCTGGACAAGCTAACACTGAAGCTTTCTTT. Translating gives CASTPPGQANTEAFF.

The genes are TRBV5-4 and TRBJ1-1, with TRBD1 matching 12 bases. CDR1 is SGHNT and CDR2 is YYREEE in the germline V gene (reference sequence). The CDR3 has 16 residues. After removal of 4 bases from V and 6 bases from J, the junction contained 10 bases not matched to a gene. CDR3 in DNA: TGTGCCAGCAGCATAGGGACAGGGGGCGCGACGGCTGAAGCTTTCTTT. Translation gives CASSIGTGGATAEAFF.

A word on this clone: Other DNA sequences within the sample encode an identical CDR3. As DNA, the CDR3 is TGTGCCAGTAGTATAAGAAGTCAGGGTCACGAGCAGTACTTC. Its protein is CASSIRSQGHEQYF. The gene calls are TRBV19 and TRBJ2-7, with D perhaps TRBD1 (5 bases). From germline, CDR1 is LNHDA and CDR2 SQIVND (reference sequence). The CDR3 extends over 14 amino acids. The ends were cut back, 2 bases at V and 5 bases at J, with 13 bases in the middle.

The table lists this clone with a few counts. This sequence joins TRBV28 and TRBJ2-7; D is possibly TRBD2 (6 bases). Germline CDR1 MDHEN, CDR2 SYDVKM. The CDR3 has 13 residues. Trimming stripped 3 bases from V and 6 bases from J, with 12 bases between. The CDR3 region is CASSFSGLIEQYF. The CDR3 coding sequence is TGTGCCAGCAGTTTCTCGGGACTCATCGAGCAGTACTTC.